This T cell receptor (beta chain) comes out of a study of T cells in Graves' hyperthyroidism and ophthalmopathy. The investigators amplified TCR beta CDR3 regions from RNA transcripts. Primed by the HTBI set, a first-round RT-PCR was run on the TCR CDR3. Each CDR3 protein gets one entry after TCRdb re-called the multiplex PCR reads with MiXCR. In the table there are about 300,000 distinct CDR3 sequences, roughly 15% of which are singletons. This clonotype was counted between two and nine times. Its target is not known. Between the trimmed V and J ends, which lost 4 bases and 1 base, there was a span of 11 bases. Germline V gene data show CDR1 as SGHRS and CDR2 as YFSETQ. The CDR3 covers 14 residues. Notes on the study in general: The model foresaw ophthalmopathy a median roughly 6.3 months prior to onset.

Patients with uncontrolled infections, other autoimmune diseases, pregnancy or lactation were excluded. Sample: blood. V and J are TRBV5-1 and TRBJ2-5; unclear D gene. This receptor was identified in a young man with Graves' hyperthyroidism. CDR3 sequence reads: CASSNPTLQETQYF. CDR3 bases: TGCGCCAGCAGCAACCCAACCCTCCAAGAGACCCAGTACTTC.